The present T cell receptor (beta chain) was sequenced within a study of radiotherapy plus CTLA-4 blockade in lung cancer. The assay was immunoSEQ multiplex PCR, and TCRdb's table has in-frame clones only and misses some. Of tens of thousands of clones in the sample, about 81% were seen once. The CDR3 extends over 14 amino acids. V lost 4 bases and J lost 2, with 12 bases in between. In germline, CDR1 is LNHDA, CDR2 SQIVND (reference sequence). The rearrangement uses TRBV19 and TRBJ2-7; no firm D call. The clonotype comes from a human donor with non-small cell lung cancer that progressed on radiotherapy plus ipilimumab. This specimen consisted of peripheral blood, obtained from a patient treated with radiotherapy plus ipilimumab. CDR3 loop: CASSTRSLTYEQYF. DNA for the CDR3: TGTGCCAGTAGTACCCGGTCCTTGACCTACGAGCAGTACTTC.